This record concerns one T cell receptor beta chain sequence. Its antigen remains undetermined. One base away there is no much larger clone; base qualities are not given. The data stem from a study of blood T cell repertoires in COVID-19 (dated by TCRdb to the early 2020s). As for the study more broadly: Samples covering the acute and convalescent phases of COVID-19 were provided by collaborators in the United States, Italy and Spain. The material from the prospective study consisted of cDNA or gDNA derived from T cells, B-cell-depleted T cells, or PBMCs. Where available, HLA class I and class II types were obtained from metadata supplied by the sample provider rather than from assay-based typing. The sample metadata nearly always contained a de-identified subject ID, COVID-19 status, age in years and sex. The repertoires were released in a freely available public database intended as a resource for research on the immune response to SARS-CoV-2. Subjects who had been exposed to COVID-19, were actively infected with it, or had recovered from it provided the deeply sampled blood TCRbeta repertoires that made up the dataset. The samples were drawn from two sources: the first 160 participants of the ongoing ImmuneRACE study, and 950 to 1,500 subjects contributed by 6 global collaborators.

The immunoSEQ Assay, a bias-controlled multiplex PCR, was used to amplify TCRbeta CDR3 regions from genomic DNA. The original methods were these. Nucleated cell counts per sample were estimated from amplification of reference gene primers within the assay. Sequence reads were collapsed and filtered to measure the absolute abundance of every unique TCRbeta CDR3 rearrangement. Productive Simpson clonality was computed per sample as the square root of Simpson's diversity index over productive rearrangements. Held by TCRdb, this immuneACCESS table contains in-frame sequences only and omits some clones. Under half of the omission traces to an unresolved V gene where checked; the cause of the rest is unknown. V and J calls and clone size follow that table, whereas D and trimming were derived from the DNA. This sample lists over 150,000 clones; around 80% were detected once. The top ten clones comprise roughly 8.4% of the sample.

The collaborating institutions used their own protocols to collect whole blood in K2EDTA tubes. For TCRbeta analysis, collaborators shipped samples as frozen whole blood, isolated PBMCs, or DNA extracted from either of those sample types. Taken from the germline V gene (reference sequence), the CDR1 and CDR2 loops are LNHDA and SQIVND. V loses 2 bases, J loses 0 bases, and the germline ends lie 8 bases apart. The CDR3 runs 16 residues from the cysteine to the phenylalanine. Only CDR3 DNA is held: 48 bases, read in frame from base 1. The investigation overall reported the following: The quantity of clinical and demographic metadata differed by source and by participant and was supplied without curation.

The rearranged chain carries TRBV19 and TRBJ1-6; there is no confident call for the D gene. Source material: peripheral blood. The sequence came from a man aged 55 to 70 with acute or convalescent COVID-19. The DNA sequence is as follows: TGTGCCAGTAGTATAAAAACAGACTCCTATAATTCACCCCTCCACTTT. Its protein is CASSIKTDSYNSPLHF.